These T cell receptor beta chains were read from a single sample in a study of OX40 agonist ivuxolimab in advanced cancers. Assay used: immunoSEQ multiplex PCR; TCRdb lists only in-frame clones, some missing. The sample holds about 25,000 clones, approximately 86% seen once. The material sequenced was CD4+ or CD8+ T cells sorted from blood, taken in a trial of the OX40 agonist ivuxolimab. The receptors come from an adult with an advanced solid tumor such as melanoma, head and neck, liver or kidney cancer. The CDR3 runs from the conserved cysteine through the conserved F or W. Each record gives: D gene, V gene, J gene, CDR3 protein. D genes are given only for firm matches.

d_gene: .; v_gene: TRBV7-9; j_gene: TRBJ1-1; CDR3aa: CASSIRDMNTEAFF
d_gene: .; v_gene: TRBV5-8; j_gene: TRBJ1-5; CDR3aa: CASSLGVGSQPQHF
d_gene: .; v_gene: TRBV2; j_gene: TRBJ2-7; CDR3aa: CASRDGQAYEQYF
d_gene: .; v_gene: TRBV6-1; j_gene: TRBJ1-1; CDR3aa: CASSETANTEAFF
d_gene: .; v_gene: TRBV6-1; j_gene: TRBJ2-3; CDR3aa: CASSVGADTDTQYF
d_gene: .; v_gene: TRBV21-1; j_gene: TRBJ1-1; CDR3aa: CASSKGDRGDTEAFF
d_gene: .; v_gene: TRBV19; j_gene: TRBJ1-6; CDR3aa: CAAGEGISPLHF
d_gene: TRBD2; v_gene: TRBV6-1; j_gene: TRBJ2-7; CDR3aa: CASSEGGGAYEQYF
d_gene: .; v_gene: TRBV5-1; j_gene: TRBJ2-7; CDR3aa: CASSSDSASYEQYF
d_gene: .; v_gene: TRBV9; j_gene: TRBJ2-7; CDR3aa: CASSKQGNGYHEQYF